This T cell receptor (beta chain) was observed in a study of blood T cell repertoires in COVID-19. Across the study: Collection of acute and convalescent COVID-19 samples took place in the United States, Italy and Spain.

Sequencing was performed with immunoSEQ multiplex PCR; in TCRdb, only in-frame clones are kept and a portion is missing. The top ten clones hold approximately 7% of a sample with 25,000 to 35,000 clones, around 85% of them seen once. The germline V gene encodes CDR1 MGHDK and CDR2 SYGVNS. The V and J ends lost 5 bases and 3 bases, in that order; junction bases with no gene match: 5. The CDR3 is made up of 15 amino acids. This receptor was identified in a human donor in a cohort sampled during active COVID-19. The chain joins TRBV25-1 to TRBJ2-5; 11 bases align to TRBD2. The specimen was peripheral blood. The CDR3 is CASSNRGLAEETQYF. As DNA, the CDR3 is TGTGCCAGCAGTAACAGGGGACTAGCGGAAGAGACCCAGTACTTC.